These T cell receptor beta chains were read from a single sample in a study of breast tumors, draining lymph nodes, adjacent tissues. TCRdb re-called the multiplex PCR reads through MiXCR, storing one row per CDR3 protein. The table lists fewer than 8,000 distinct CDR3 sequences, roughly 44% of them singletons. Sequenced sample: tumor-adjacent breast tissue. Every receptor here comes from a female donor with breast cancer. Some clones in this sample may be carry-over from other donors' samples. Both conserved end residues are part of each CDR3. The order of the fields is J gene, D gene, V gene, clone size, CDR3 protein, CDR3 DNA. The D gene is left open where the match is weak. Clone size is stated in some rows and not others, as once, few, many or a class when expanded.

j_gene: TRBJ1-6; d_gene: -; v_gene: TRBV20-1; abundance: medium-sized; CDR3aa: CSAGQANSPLHF; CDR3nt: TGCAGTGCTGGTCAGGCAAATTCACCCCTCCACTTT
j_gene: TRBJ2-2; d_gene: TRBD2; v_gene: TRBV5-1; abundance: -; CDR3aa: CASSPRGSGRFTGELFF; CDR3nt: TGCGCCAGCAGCCCCAGAGGTAGCGGGAGGTTCACCGGGGAGCTGTTTTTT
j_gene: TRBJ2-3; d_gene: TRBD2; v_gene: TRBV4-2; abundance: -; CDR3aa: CASSQDFAGVSTSTDTQYF; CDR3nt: TGTGCCAGCAGCCAAGATTTTGCGGGAGTGTCTACGAGCACAGATACGCAGTATTTT
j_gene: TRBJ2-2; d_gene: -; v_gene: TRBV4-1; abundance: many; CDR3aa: CASSQEGTLNTGELFF; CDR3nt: TGCGCCAGCAGCCAAGAGGGGACACTGAACACCGGGGAGCTGTTTTTT
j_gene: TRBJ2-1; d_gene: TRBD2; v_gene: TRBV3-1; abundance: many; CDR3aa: CASSQRTSGYNEQFF; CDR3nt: TGTGCCAGCAGCCAGCGGACTAGCGGCTACAATGAGCAGTTCTTC
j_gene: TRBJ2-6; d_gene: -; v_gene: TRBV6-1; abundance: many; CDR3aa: CASSETSYTRANVLTF; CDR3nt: TGTGCCAGCAGTGAAACGTCTTACACGAGGGCCAACGTCCTGACTTTC
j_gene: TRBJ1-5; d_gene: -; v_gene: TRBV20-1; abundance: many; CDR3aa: CSALDTGSGGQPQHF; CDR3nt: TGCAGTGCTCTGGATACAGGGTCCGGGGGTCAGCCCCAGCATTTT
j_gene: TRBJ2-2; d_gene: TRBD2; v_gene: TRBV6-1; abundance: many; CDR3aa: CASGAGDPGELFF; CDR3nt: TGTGCCAGCGGGGCGGGAGATCCCGGGGAGCTGTTTTTT
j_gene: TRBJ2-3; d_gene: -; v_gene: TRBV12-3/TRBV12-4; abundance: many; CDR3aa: CASSLGESGAVGSTDTQYF; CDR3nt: TGTGCCAGCAGTTTAGGGGAAAGTGGGGCGGTCGGTAGCACAGATACGCAGTATTTT
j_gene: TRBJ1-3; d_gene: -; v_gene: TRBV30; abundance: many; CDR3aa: CAWSVGGLGGDTIYF; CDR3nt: TGTGCCTGGAGTGTTGGGGGTCTCGGGGGGGACACCATATATTTT
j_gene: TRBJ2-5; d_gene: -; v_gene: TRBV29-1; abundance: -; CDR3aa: CSVDRGGQETQYF; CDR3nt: TGCAGCGTTGATCGTGGTGGACAAGAGACCCAGTACTTC